Below are 13 T cell receptor beta chains sequenced from a single sample in a study of T cells in Graves' hyperthyroidism and ophthalmopathy. TCR beta CDR3 regions were amplified from RNA transcripts. TCR CDR3 regions were first amplified by RT-PCR with HTBI primers. TCRdb used MiXCR to reprocess the multiplex PCR reads, holding one entry per CDR3 protein. The sample lists roughly 500,000 distinct CDR3 sequences, 40% to 50% occurring once. The sequenced sample was peripheral blood or thyroid tissue (not recorded which). These receptors originate from an adult woman with Graves' disease, either hyperthyroidism or ophthalmopathy (not recorded which).

The chain uses TRBV12-3 or TRBV12-4 and TRBJ2-3; D is possibly TRBD2 (6 bases). The CDR3 length is 13 residues. V lost 5 bases to trimming and J lost 4 bases, with 10 bases between them. CDR3 amino acids: CASSITSPDTQYF. The CDR3 DNA sequence: TGTGCCAGCAGTATAACTAGCCCAGATACGCAGTATTTT.

This clonotype was seen many times. This rearrangement joins TRBV19 to TRBJ2-7, with 9 nucleotides matching TRBD2. The V and J ends lost 3 bases and 2 bases, in that order; junction bases with no gene match: 2. The CDR3 covers 14 residues. Germline CDR1 reads LNHDA; CDR2 reads SQIVND (reference sequence). The CDR3 loop is CASSISGRPYEQYF. CDR3 DNA: TGTGCCAGTAGTATCAGCGGGAGGCCCTACGAGCAGTACTTC.

In the case of this clonotype: This clone may be a read error of a much larger clone one base away. CDR3 sequence (DNA): TGTGCCAGCAGCCAAGGGGTCGAAGCTTTCTTT. It translates to CASSQGVEAFF. V usage is TRBV6-5 and J usage is TRBJ1-1; perhaps TRBD1 as D (5 bases). Germline-derived CDR1 and CDR2 are MNHEY and SVGAGI. This CDR3 is built from 11 residues. Trimming shortened V by 6 bases and J by 8 bases, and 10 bases separated the two germline ends.

This chain joins TRBV2 and TRBJ2-7; TRBD2 matches at 10 bases. Trimming removed 8 bases from V and 2 bases from J; junction bases left unmatched: 12. The CDR3 runs to 16 residues. CDR1 SNHLY and CDR2 FYNNEI come from the germline V gene. The CDR3 loop reads CASLILQREGPYEQYF. The CDR3 DNA sequence: TGTGCCAGCCTTATCCTTCAGCGGGAGGGCCCCTACGAGCAGTACTTC. The full variable domain, with the rest looked up from reference TRBV2 and TRBJ2-7, is EPEVTQTPSHQVTQMGQEVILRCVPISNHLYFYWYRQILGQKVEFLVSFYNNEISEKSEIFDDQFSVERPDGSNFTLKIRSTKLEDSAMYFCASLILQREGPYEQYFGPGTRLTVT.

This chain links TRBV3-1 with TRBJ1-2, with D hard to call. The V end was cut by 2 bases, the J end by 5 bases, with 12 bases between. Germline V lookup: CDR1 LGHDT, CDR2 YNNKEL (reference sequence). The CDR3 length is 14 residues. The CDR3 spells CASSQTTASYGYTF. In DNA form, the CDR3 reads TGTGCCAGCAGCCAAACTACAGCCTCATATGGCTACACCTTC.

There are a few counts of this clonotype. The chain employs TRBV29-1 and TRBJ2-3; D possibly corresponds to TRBD2 (7 bases). The germline V and J ends were trimmed by 6 bases and 2 bases, with 12 bases remaining between them. This CDR3 spans 13 amino acids. CDR1 and CDR2 from the germline V gene are SQVTM and ANQGSEA. The CDR3 loop reads CSVQGGATDTQYF. The CDR3 DNA is TGCAGCGTCCAAGGGGGGGCCACAGATACGCAGTATTTT.

Many counts were recorded for this clonotype. The chain employs TRBV2 and TRBJ1-5; no firm D call. This CDR3 has 14 residues. Trimming pared 6 bases from V and 5 bases from J, leaving 14 bases between. Germline lookup yields CDR1 SNHLY and CDR2 FYNNEI. The CDR3 DNA sequence: TGTGCCAGCAGCCCTCCCCATGGATATCAGCCCCAGCATTTT. Protein sequence: CASSPPHGYQPQHF. Full variable domain (rest looked up from reference TRBV2 and TRBJ1-5): EPEVTQTPSHQVTQMGQEVILRCVPISNHLYFYWYRQILGQKVEFLVSFYNNEISEKSEIFDDQFSVERPDGSNFTLKIRSTKLEDSAMYFCASSPPHGYQPQHFGDGTRLSIL.

This clonotype was observed many times. The CDR3, as DNA: TGTGCCAGCAGCTCAACAGGGGCTGTTTCACCCCTCCACTTT. Residues: CASSSTGAVSPLHF. V and J are TRBV7-8 and TRBJ1-6, with TRBD1 matching over 7 bases. Germline CDR1 reads SGHVS; CDR2 reads FQNEAQ. The length of the CDR3 is 14 residues. Trimming removed 4 bases from V and 9 bases from J; junction bases left unmatched: 6.

The gene calls are TRBV7-2 and TRBJ2-5; D not resolved. V was cut by 6 bases and J by 1 base, with 12 bases left in between. Germline CDR1 is SGHTA and CDR2 is FQGNSA. The CDR3 contains 14 residues. DNA for the CDR3: TGTGCCAGCAGTCGAGCTCACGCCCAAGAGACCCAGTACTTC. Amino acids: CASSRAHAQETQYF.

This clonotype appeared many times. The chain has TRBV7-6 and TRBJ2-5; D call uncertain. The CDR3 has 13 amino acids. Germline V lookup: CDR1 SGHVS, CDR2 FNYEAQ. V was cut by 1 base and J by 7 bases, with 10 bases left in between. In nucleotides, the CDR3 is TGTGCCAGCAGCTTAGAACCCACCCGGACCCAGTACTTC. Translation: CASSLEPTRTQYF. Full variable domain (rest looked up from reference TRBV7-6 and TRBJ2-5): GAGVSQSPRYKVTKRGQDVALRCDPISGHVSLYWYRQALGQGPEFLTYFNYEAQQDKSGLPNDRFSAERPEGSISTLTIQRTEQRDSAMYRCASSLEPTRTQYFGPGTRLLVL.

V gene TRBV13 combines with J gene TRBJ2-7; D is uncertain. V gave up 6 bases and J gave up 2 bases, with 8 bases separating them. Germline CDR1 is PRHDT and CDR2 is FYEKMQ (reference sequence). The CDR3 is 12 residues long. The CDR3 protein is CASRFSPYEQYF. The DNA for the CDR3 is TGTGCCAGCAGGTTTTCCCCCTACGAGCAGTACTTC.

The chain recombines TRBV11-2 with TRBJ1-1, with D perhaps TRBD1 (5 bases). The CDR3 totals 13 residues. Germline CDR1 is SGHAT and CDR2 is FQNNGV. Trimming took off 6 bases at V and 3 bases at J, with 11 bases between the two ends. The CDR3 bases are TGTGCCAGCAGGGAGGGGCTTCACACTGAAGCTTTCTTT. Protein product: CASREGLHTEAFF.

This clonotype was seen only a few times. The chain joins TRBV2 to TRBJ1-2, with 11 bases lining up with TRBD1. In germline, CDR1 is SNHLY, CDR2 FYNNEI. J gave up 8 bases and V 6 bases, and 11 bases lay outside the gene matches. The CDR3 sequence is 15 residues long. DNA of the CDR3: TGTGCCAGCAGCACCCGCCTGGGACAGGGGGGAGGCTACACCTTC. The encoded protein is CASSTRLGQGGGYTF. Full variable domain (missing parts from reference TRBV2 and TRBJ1-2): EPEVTQTPSHQVTQMGQEVILRCVPISNHLYFYWYRQILGQKVEFLVSFYNNEISEKSEIFDDQFSVERPDGSNFTLKIRSTKLEDSAMYFCASSTRLGQGGGYTFGSGTRLTVV.